Each of the 10 T cell receptor beta chains below was sequenced from the same sample in a study of identical twins. TCRdb analysed the 5' RACE reads with MiXCR anew, one entry per CDR3 protein. The data hold 510,000 or so distinct CDR3 sequences, with roughly 15% observed a single time. These data are also associated with another study on yellow fever vaccine responses in identical twins.

Sample: CD4+ T cells sorted from blood. Receptors originate from a woman aged 18-30 years in good health.

This clonotype was observed a handful of times. The CDR3 DNA follows: TGTGCCATCAGGGCCGGGACAGGGGGCTCCGGGGAGCTGTTTTTT. Its protein is CAIRAGTGGSGELFF. The chain has TRBV10-3 and TRBJ2-2; 12 bases map to TRBD1. This CDR3 region has 15 residues. Germline CDR1 reads ENHRY; CDR2 reads SYGVKD. V was clipped by 6 bases and J by 6 bases; unmatched bases: 5.

This rearrangement joins TRBV28 to TRBJ2-7; a possible D gene is TRBD1 (6 bases). Germline V gene data show CDR1 as MDHEN and CDR2 as SYDVKM. The CDR3 length is 13 residues. Trimming took 5 bases from V and 2 from J, leaving 10 bases between them. CDR3 sequence (DNA): TGTGCCAGCAGTAACCGGGACACCTACGAGCAGTACGTC. Its translation is CASSNRDTYEQYV.

CDR3: CASSLVARVDTQYF. The CDR3 DNA sequence: TGTGCCAGCAGCTTGGTAGCCAGGGTAGATACGCAGTATTTT. The chain uses TRBV5-6 and TRBJ2-3; D is perhaps TRBD1 (5 bases). The CDR3 is 14 amino acids. Germline V gene data show CDR1 as SGHDT and CDR2 as YYEEEE. Trimming removed 0 bases at V and 5 bases at J, with 10 bases between.

The chain employs TRBV10-3 and TRBJ2-7, with D perhaps matching TRBD2 (6 bases). CDR1 is ENHRY, CDR2 SYGVKD, per germline. The CDR3 is 12 amino acids. Deletions cut 3 bases from V and 4 bases from J, with 7 bases between. The CDR3 here is CAISEAGYEQYF. The DNA for the CDR3 is TGTGCCATCAGTGAAGCGGGTTACGAGCAGTACTTC.

This clonotype was observed a few times. The chain joins TRBV24-1 to TRBJ2-1, with D unresolved. In germline, CDR1 is KGHDR, CDR2 SFDVKD. CDR3 length: 16 amino acids. The V end lost 4 bases, the J end lost 6 bases, and 18 bases lay between the germline ends. The CDR3 is CATSERATRLINEQFF. CDR3 DNA: TGTGCCACCAGTGAACGCGCCACGAGGCTAATCAATGAGCAGTTCTTC.

For this clonotype: A read error may account for a junction end that differs from germline. The chain links TRBV4-1 to TRBJ2-3; D call uncertain. The CDR3 is 12 residues long. Germline values: CDR1 MGHRA, CDR2 YSYEKL. CDR3 DNA: TGCGCCAGCAGCCAAGATTTCGGAGCCGTTCATTTT. As protein: CASSQDFGAVHF.

The sample holds one count of this clonotype. The CDR3 reads CASSVTIGLAGSETQYF. The CDR3 nucleotides read TGTGCCAGCAGCGTGACGATTGGACTAGCGGGGTCAGAGACCCAGTACTTC. The rearrangement links TRBV9 to TRBJ2-5; 12 bases agree with TRBD2. Germline CDR1 reads SGDLS; CDR2 reads YYNGEE. Trimming cost V 2 bases and J 4 bases; bases outside gene matches: 9. The CDR3 has 17 amino acids.

The chain employs TRBV9 and TRBJ2-1; D is unclear. The CDR3 totals 13 residues. V lost 1 base and J lost 5, with 7 bases in between. CDR1 is SGDLS, CDR2 YYNGEE, per germline. The CDR3 DNA sequence: TGTGCCAGCAGCGTAAAGTTCAACAATGAGCAGTTCTTC. Translation gives CASSVKFNNEQFF.

The table lists this clonotype with a few counts. The rearrangement joins TRBV7-2 to TRBJ2-3; D unclear. CDR3 size: 16 residues. The germline V and J ends were trimmed by 4 bases and 5 bases, with 19 bases remaining between them. Germline CDR1 and CDR2: SGHTA and FQGNSA. The CDR3 here is CASSSFSVGTGDTQYF. CDR3 DNA: TGTGCCAGCAGCTCCTTCTCCGTGGGCACGGGAGATACGCAGTATTTT.

Only a few counts were recorded for this clonotype. V is TRBV20-1 and J is TRBJ1-1; D gene uncertain. The CDR3 sequence is 14 residues long. CDR1 and CDR2 from the germline V gene are DFQATT and SNEGSKA (reference sequence). Deletions cut 0 bases from V and 2 bases from J, with 10 bases between. In nucleotides, the CDR3 is TGCAGTGCTAGAGATTCCTCCTTCAACACTGAAGCTTTCTTT. It yields the protein CSARDSSFNTEAFF.